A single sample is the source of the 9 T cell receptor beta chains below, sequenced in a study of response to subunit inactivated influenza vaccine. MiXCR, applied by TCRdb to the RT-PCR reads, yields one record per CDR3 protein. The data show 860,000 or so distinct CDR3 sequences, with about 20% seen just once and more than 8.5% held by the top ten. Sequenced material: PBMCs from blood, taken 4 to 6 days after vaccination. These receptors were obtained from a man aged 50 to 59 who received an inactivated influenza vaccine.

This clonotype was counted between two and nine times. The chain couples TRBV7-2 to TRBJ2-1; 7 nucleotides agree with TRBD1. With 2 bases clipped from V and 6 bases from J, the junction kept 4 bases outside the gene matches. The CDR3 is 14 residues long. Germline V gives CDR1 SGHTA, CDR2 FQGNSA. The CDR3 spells CASSLRGPFNEQFF. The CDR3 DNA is TGTGCCAGCAGCTTAAGGGGGCCCTTCAATGAGCAGTTCTTC.

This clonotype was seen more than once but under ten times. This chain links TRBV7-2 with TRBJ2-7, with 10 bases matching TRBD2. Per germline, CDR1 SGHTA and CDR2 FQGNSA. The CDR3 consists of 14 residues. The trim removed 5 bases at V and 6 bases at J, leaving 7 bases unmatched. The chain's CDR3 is CASSGRTSGLEQYF. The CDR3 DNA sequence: TGTGCCAGCAGCGGCAGGACTAGCGGACTCGAGCAGTACTTC.

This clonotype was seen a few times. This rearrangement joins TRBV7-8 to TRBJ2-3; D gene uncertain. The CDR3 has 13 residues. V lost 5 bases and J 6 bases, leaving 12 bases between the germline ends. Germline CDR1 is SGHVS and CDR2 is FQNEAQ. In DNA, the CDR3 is TGTGCCAGCAGCCTTTACCTAGGGGATACGCAGTATTTT. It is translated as CASSLYLGDTQYF.

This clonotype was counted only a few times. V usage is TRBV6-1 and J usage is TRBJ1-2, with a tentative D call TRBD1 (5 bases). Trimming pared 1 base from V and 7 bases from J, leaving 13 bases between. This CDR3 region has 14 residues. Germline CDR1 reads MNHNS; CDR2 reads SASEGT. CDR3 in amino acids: CASSEGSQGGGYTF. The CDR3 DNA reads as TGTGCCAGCAGTGAAGGTTCGCAGGGTGGTGGCTACACCTTC.

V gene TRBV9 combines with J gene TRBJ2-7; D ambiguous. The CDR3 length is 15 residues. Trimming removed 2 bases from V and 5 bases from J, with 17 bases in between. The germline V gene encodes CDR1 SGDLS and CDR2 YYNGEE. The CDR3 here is CASSVSGYPRDEQYF. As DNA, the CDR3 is TGTGCCAGCAGCGTGTCAGGATATCCTCGGGACGAGCAGTACTTC.

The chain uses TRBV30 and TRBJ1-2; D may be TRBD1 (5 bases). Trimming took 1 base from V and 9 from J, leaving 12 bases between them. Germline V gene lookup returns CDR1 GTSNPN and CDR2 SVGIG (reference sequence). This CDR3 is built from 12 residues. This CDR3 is CAWSAGLARYTF. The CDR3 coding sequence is TGTGCCTGGAGTGCGGGGCTGGCCCGCTACACCTTC.

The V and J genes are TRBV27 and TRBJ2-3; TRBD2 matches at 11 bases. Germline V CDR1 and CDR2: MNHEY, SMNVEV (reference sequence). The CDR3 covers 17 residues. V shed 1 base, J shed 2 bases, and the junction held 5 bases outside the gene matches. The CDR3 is CASSLYWTSGLTDTQYF. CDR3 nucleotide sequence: TGTGCCAGCAGTTTATACTGGACTAGCGGGCTCACAGATACGCAGTATTTT.

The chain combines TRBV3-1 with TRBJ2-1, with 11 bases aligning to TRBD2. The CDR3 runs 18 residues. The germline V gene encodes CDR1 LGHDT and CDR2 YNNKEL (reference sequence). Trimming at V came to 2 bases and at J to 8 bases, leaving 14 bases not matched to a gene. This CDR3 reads CASSQSPSGRPGGYEQFF. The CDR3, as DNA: TGTGCCAGCAGCCAATCTCCTAGCGGGAGGCCGGGGGGATATGAGCAGTTCTTC.

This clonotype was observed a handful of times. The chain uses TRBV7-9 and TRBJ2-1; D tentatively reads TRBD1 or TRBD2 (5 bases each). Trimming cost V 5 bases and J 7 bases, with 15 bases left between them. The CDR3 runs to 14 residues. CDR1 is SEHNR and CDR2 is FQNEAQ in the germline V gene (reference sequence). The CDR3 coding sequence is TGTGCCAGCAGCGAGGGACCCGTGGGGAATGAGCAGTTCTTC. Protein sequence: CASSEGPVGNEQFF.